Given below is one TCR beta chain in context. Its antigen is still unknown. Trimming removed 1 base from V and 8 bases from J, with 16 bases in between. Germline V gene sequence: CDR1 SGHDT, CDR2 YYEEEE. The CDR3 sequence is 15 residues long. This sample was included in a study of vaccination and CD4 T cells after COVID-19. Study-wide background: Post-diagnosis, post-COVID samples were collected after a median approximately three months, ranging 35 to 161. Samples were taken after vaccination, a median of roughly 70 days after dose two, with a range of 14 to 241. Culture controls were given either a CEFX pool, an HIV-1 Nef pool, or no peptide. Broader study findings: Spike mono-reactivity was found in 304 of the 307 vaccine-specific clones identified in convalescent patients.

Treatment denoted: roughly 10-day PBMC culture with coronavirus spike peptide pools or control peptides (ViraFEST assay). The Oncomine TCR Beta short-read assay generated sequence data from the DNA of cultured CD4+ T cells. TCRdb processed the PCR reads anew with MiXCR; each CDR3 protein has one entry. Among 20,000 to 25,000 distinct CDR3 sequences listed, around half were seen once. This TCR was recovered from a human donor who had recovered from COVID-19. V is TRBV5-6 and J is TRBJ2-4; D is perhaps TRBD1 or TRBD2 (6 bases each). Material for sequencing was CD4+ T cells from blood, cultured in vitro. The CDR3 coding sequence is TGTGCCAGCAGCTTGCGTGGGGGGCCCGGAGACATTCAGTACTTC. Its protein is CASSLRGGPGDIQYF.